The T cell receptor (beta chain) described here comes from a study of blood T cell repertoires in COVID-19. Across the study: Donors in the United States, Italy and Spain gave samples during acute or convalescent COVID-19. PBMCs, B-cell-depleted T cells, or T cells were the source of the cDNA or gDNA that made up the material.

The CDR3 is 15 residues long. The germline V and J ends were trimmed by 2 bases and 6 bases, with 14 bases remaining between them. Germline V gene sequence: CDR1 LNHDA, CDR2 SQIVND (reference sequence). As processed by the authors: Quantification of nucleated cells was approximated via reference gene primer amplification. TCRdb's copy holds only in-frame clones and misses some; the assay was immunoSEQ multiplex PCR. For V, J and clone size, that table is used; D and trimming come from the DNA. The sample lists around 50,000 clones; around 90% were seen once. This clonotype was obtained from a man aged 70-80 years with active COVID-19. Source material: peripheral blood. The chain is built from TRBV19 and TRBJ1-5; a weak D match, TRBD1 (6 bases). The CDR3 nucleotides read TGTGCCAGTAGTATAAGGTCAGGGACAAGTCAGCCCCAGCATTTT. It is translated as CASSIRSGTSQPQHF.